The clone carrying this T cell receptor (beta chain) was observed a single time. Its antigen is still unknown. V lost 4 bases and J 4 bases, leaving 14 bases between the germline ends. CDR1 MGHDK and CDR2 SYGVNS come from the germline V gene. This CDR3 contains 15 residues. Here immunoSEQ multiplex PCR was the method, and the copy in TCRdb shows in-frame clones only, minus some. The data contain 78,000 or so clones, around 86% of them singletons. The data were taken from a study of OX40 agonist ivuxolimab in advanced cancers. Study information: Ivuxolimab is a fully human IgG2 antibody that activates OX40 (CD134). Findings and limits, study-wide: With doses of 0.1-3.0 mg/kg, partial responders showed among the lowest clonal expansion.

This chain links TRBV25-1 with TRBJ1-3; D unresolved. Sample: CD4+ or CD8+ T cells sorted from blood, taken in a trial of the OX40 agonist ivuxolimab. The origin of this receptor is an adult with an advanced solid tumor such as melanoma, head and neck, liver or kidney cancer. CDR3 coding DNA: TGTGCCAGCAGTGGCGCACTACTCTCGGGAAACACCATATATTTT. Encoded protein: CASSGALLSGNTIYF.